The present entry profiles one TCR beta chain with its context. Antigen unknown. The data belong to a study of cytomegalovirus exposure and HLA in healthy donors. Regarding the study as a whole: Sequencing probably produced one cluster of sequence variants that were highly shared. No immune exposure information besides CMV serostatus was available.

With 60 Vbeta and 13 Jbeta primers, the PCR was carried out. Clones were read by immunoSEQ multiplex PCR, and TCRdb kept only the in-frame ones, dropping some. The table lists 100,000 or so clones, 70% to 80% of them singletons. This CDR3 is built from 16 residues. Germline-derived CDR1 and CDR2 are SQVTM and ANQGSEA. J lost 3 bases, V lost 7 bases, and 7 bases had no gene match. The sequence came from a woman in her 40s in good health and CMV-seropositive. This chain joins TRBV29-1 and TRBJ2-1, with TRBD2 matching over 15 bases. Sequenced input: PBMCs. The CDR3 is CSGSGTSGGNYNEQFF. CDR3 nucleotide sequence: TGCAGCGGGTCCGGGACTAGCGGGGGGAACTACAATGAGCAGTTCTTC.